This T cell receptor (beta chain) derives from a study of long-term antiretroviral therapy in people with HIV. The libraries were made with immunoSEQ v3.0 at survey level. Libraries were prepared by immunoSEQ multiplex PCR; TCRdb keeps only in-frame clonotypes and omits some of them. Of 20,000 to 25,000 clones listed, approximately 86% are singletons. Findings and caveats of the study: After ART, diversity increased yet remained lower than transplant donor controls. Clones that had undergone expansion before ART prevailed in the repertoire throughout all time points. Spans of CDR3 length were tighter for HIV repertoires than for controls. Drawn between about 2004 and 2018, the blood was possibly obtained under older ART regimens.

CDR3 length: 16 residues. Worth noting for this clone: Its antigen is unidentified.

The V gene is TRBV21-1, the J gene TRBJ1-1. TRBV21-1 corresponds to a pseudogene. The receptor's source is a man aged 35-49 years with HIV. The material sequenced was unsorted PBMCs, taken 1.6 years after starting antiretroviral therapy. The DNA for the CDR3 is TGTGCCAGCAGCAAAGTCATCCCCGGGGTGGGCACTGAAGCTTTCTTT. Translating gives CASSKVIPGVGTEAFF.